These T cell receptor beta chains were read from a single sample in a study of shared clonotypes between healthy human individuals. Sequencing was performed with immunoSEQ multiplex PCR; in TCRdb, only in-frame clones are kept and a portion is missing. The sample records 2 million to 2.5 million clones, approximately 96% being singletons. The sample was naive CD4+ T cells sorted from blood. These receptors came from a man aged 18 to 29 in good health. Each CDR3 is given with its conserved first and last residue. The D gene is left open where the match is weak. Expanded clones get a size class; other rows say once, few or many, or leave the size out.

>-|-|TRBJ2-6|TRBV30
CAFYRVGVSGANVLTF
TGTGCCTTTTACAGGGTGGGGGTCTCTGGGGCCAACGTCCTGACTTTC
>TRBD2|-|TRBJ2-7|TRBV5-5
CASSLRSSGTSSYEQYF
TGTGCCAGCAGCTTGAGGTCTAGCGGGACGAGCTCCTACGAGCAGTACTTC
>TRBD1|-|TRBJ2-1|TRBV5-4
CASSPKQGSSSYNEQFF
TGTGCCAGCAGCCCTAAACAGGGGTCCAGCTCCTACAATGAGCAGTTCTTC
>TRBD1|-|TRBJ1-3|TRBV19
CASGLGQGDRNTIYF
TGTGCCAGCGGACTCGGACAGGGGGACCGAAACACCATATATTTT
>TRBD1|-|TRBJ2-2|TRBV10-3
CAISEGQGTGELFF
TGTGCCATCAGTGAGGGACAGGGAACCGGGGAGCTGTTTTTT
>TRBD2|-|TRBJ2-3|TRBV6-5
CASSRTRADTQYF
TGTGCCAGCAGCAGGACTAGAGCAGATACGCAGTATTTT
>TRBD1|once|TRBJ1-4|TRBV2
CASSEAGTAGEKLFF
TGTGCCAGCAGCGAGGCCGGGACAGCCGGGGAAAAACTGTTTTTT
>-|-|TRBJ2-5|TRBV6-1
CASRMSGKTWREQYF
TGTGCCAGCAGGATGTCCGGGAAAACATGGAGAGAGCAGTACTTC
>TRBD1|-|TRBJ1-1|TRBV5-1
CASNLRGQADEAFF
TGCGCCAGCAACTTGAGGGGACAGGCGGATGAAGCTTTCTTT
>-|-|TRBJ1-2|TRBV19
CASSPESGQVDGYTF
TGTGCCAGTAGTCCGGAAAGCGGGCAGGTGGATGGCTACACCTTC
>TRBD1|-|TRBJ2-7|TRBV6-5
CASRTQGATYEQYF
TGTGCCAGCAGGACACAGGGGGCAACATACGAGCAGTACTTC
>-|-|TRBJ1-6|TRBV7-9
CASSLRRDSSYNSPLHF
TGTGCCAGCAGCTTAAGGCGAGACAGCTCCTATAATTCACCCCTCCACTTT
>-|-|TRBJ1-2|TRBV7-3
CASGGFDGYTF
TGTGCCAGCGGGGGGTTTGACGGCTACACCTTC
>-|-|TRBJ2-4|TRBV2
CASSLEVAKNIQYF
TGTGCCAGCAGCCTCGAGGTAGCCAAAAACATTCAGTACTTC
>-|-|TRBJ1-1|TRBV13
CASSLEWTNTEAFF
TGTGCCAGCAGCTTAGAATGGACGAACACTGAAGCTTTCTTT
>TRBD2|-|TRBJ2-2|TRBV7-9
CASSLLAGGPNGELFF
TGTGCCAGCAGCCTACTAGCGGGAGGGCCAAACGGGGAGCTGTTTTTT
>-|-|TRBJ2-5|TRBV6-7
CASSYRDIQETQYF
TGTGCCAGCAGTTACCGGGACATTCAAGAGACCCAGTACTTC
>TRBD1|-|TRBJ1-2|TRBV11-2
CASSFAGQGASGYTF
TGTGCCAGCAGCTTCGCGGGACAGGGGGCTTCTGGCTACACCTTC
>-|once|TRBJ2-7|TRBV25-1
CASSESSGPREQYF
TGTGCCAGCAGTGAAAGTTCCGGACCGAGGGAGCAGTACTTC
>-|once|TRBJ1-5|TRBV7-2
CASSLGTNGMGPQHF
TGTGCCAGCAGCTTAGGCACCAATGGGATGGGGCCCCAGCATTTT
>TRBD1|-|TRBJ1-1|TRBV19
CASIGQGGLQAFF
TGTGCCAGTATTGGACAGGGTGGACTCCAAGCTTTCTTT
>-|-|TRBJ2-3|TRBV25-1
CAIESEANTQYF
TGTGCCATCGAATCGGAGGCGAATACGCAGTATTTT
>TRBD1|-|TRBJ1-2|TRBV15
CATSRTGEIYGYTF
TGTGCCACCAGCCGGACAGGGGAAATCTATGGCTACACCTTC
>-|-|TRBJ1-5|TRBV6-4
CASSGESGQPQHF
TGTGCCAGCAGTGGGGAATCCGGTCAGCCCCAGCATTTT
>-|-|TRBJ1-1|TRBV19
CASSMIDLGMNTEAFF
TGTGCCAGTAGTATGATCGACTTGGGGATGAACACTGAAGCTTTCTTT
>-|-|TRBJ1-2|TRBV7-9
CASSLAEGRGGYTF
TGTGCCAGCAGCTTAGCGGAAGGGAGGGGAGGCTACACCTTC
>-|-|TRBJ2-3|TRBV11-3
CASTEAVREDTQYF
TGTGCCAGCACCGAGGCCGTGAGGGAGGATACGCAGTATTTT
>TRBD1|-|TRBJ1-1|TRBV28
CASSETGANTEAFF
TGTGCCAGCAGTGAGACAGGGGCGAACACTGAAGCTTTCTTT
>TRBD2|-|TRBJ2-2|TRBV4-3
CASSTRLAGVTGELFF
TGCGCCAGCAGCACCCGACTAGCGGGAGTCACCGGGGAGCTGTTTTTT
>TRBD1|-|TRBJ1-1|TRBV30
CAWRDRGRGDTEAFF
TGTGCCTGGAGGGACAGGGGGCGCGGAGACACTGAAGCTTTCTTT
>-|-|TRBJ1-6|TRBV30
CAWTKGISPLHF
TGTGCCTGGACGAAAGGGATTTCACCCCTCCACTTT
>TRBD1|-|TRBJ2-1|TRBV5-1
CASSPGTGGSNEQFF
TGCGCCAGCAGCCCCGGGACAGGGGGTTCAAATGAGCAGTTCTTC
>-|-|TRBJ2-7|TRBV6-5
CASSYKGYSYEQYF
TGTGCCAGCAGTTATAAAGGGTACTCCTACGAGCAGTACTTC
>TRBD2|-|TRBJ2-2|TRBV18
CASSLSPAGGSNTGELFF
TGTGCCAGCTCACTGTCTCCAGCGGGAGGGTCGAACACCGGGGAGCTGTTTTTT
>-|-|TRBJ1-6|TRBV6-1
CASDGGPWRESPLHF
TGTGCCAGCGACGGGGGCCCCTGGAGGGAGTCACCCCTCCACTTT
>-|-|TRBJ1-6|TRBV2
CASSDQGDSPLHF
TGTGCCAGCAGTGATCAGGGCGATTCACCCCTCCACTTT
>TRBD2|-|TRBJ2-2|TRBV14
CASSYTSGGPNTGELFF
TGTGCCAGCAGCTATACTAGCGGGGGGCCGAACACCGGGGAGCTGTTTTTT
>TRBD1|-|TRBJ2-7|TRBV5-6
CASSTGTGRSYEQYF
TGTGCCAGCAGCACGGGGACAGGGAGGTCGTACGAGCAGTACTTC
>TRBD2|-|TRBJ2-1|TRBV7-9
CASSLSGRANNEQFF
TGTGCCAGCAGCTTAAGCGGGAGGGCGAACAATGAGCAGTTCTTC
>-|-|TRBJ2-2|TRBV5-4
CASSPLVFQGTGELFF
TGTGCCAGCAGCCCGCTAGTGTTTCAGGGCACCGGGGAGCTGTTTTTT
>-|-|TRBJ2-1|TRBV5-1
CASSLTGYEQFF
TGCGCCAGCAGCCTGACGGGGTATGAGCAGTTCTTC
>-|-|TRBJ2-7|TRBV19
CASSIDGGEQYF
TGTGCCAGTAGTATAGACGGGGGCGAGCAGTACTTC
>TRBD1|-|TRBJ2-7|TRBV27
CASGDSSYEQYF
TGTGCCAGCGGGGACAGCTCCTACGAGCAGTACTTC